The source of this T cell receptor (beta chain) is a study of human T cells and chemical hapten exposure. The CDR3 is 14 amino acids. Trimming at V came to 4 bases and at J to 8 bases, leaving 7 bases not matched to a gene. Germline V lookup: CDR1 SGHNT, CDR2 YYREEE (reference sequence). Time point here: patch test 2, 6 weeks after DPC sensitization. Treatment indicated: therapeutic diphenylcyclopropenone sensitization with weekly scalp DPC. This clonotype was counted ten times or more. MiXCR, run by TCRdb on the RACE reads, gives a single entry per CDR3 protein. The table includes approximately 350,000 distinct CDR3 sequences, around 6% detected once.

This chain joins TRBV5-4 and TRBJ2-1, with 9 bases aligning to TRBD1. The material was whole blood, obtained in connection with sensitization to the hapten diphenylcyclopropenone (DPC). This TCR came from a young woman with alopecia areata. Some clones in this sample may be carry-over from other donors' samples. The CDR3 is CASSLLTGGDEQFF. CDR3 DNA: TGTGCCAGCAGCCTACTAACAGGGGGCGATGAGCAGTTCTTC. The full variable domain, in which reference TRBV5-4 and TRBJ2-1 provide the parts outside the CDR3, is ETGVTQSPTHLIKTRGQQVTLRCSSQSGHNTVSWYQQALGQGPQFIFQYYREEENGRGNFPPRFSGLQFPNYSSELNVNALELDDSALYLCASSLLTGGDEQFFGPGTRLTVL.